Each of the 22 T cell receptor beta chains below was sequenced from the same sample in a study of blood T cell repertoires in COVID-19. This table comes from immunoSEQ multiplex PCR, and its TCRdb copy is limited to in-frame clones, with some not included. The table has a few hundred thousand clones, around 83% seen once; the top ten hold 3.6%. The sample comprised peripheral blood. The receptor set was obtained from a young man with active or convalescent COVID-19.

The chain has TRBV6-5 and TRBJ1-2, with D tentatively TRBD1 (5 bases). Trimming pared 7 bases from V and 4 bases from J, leaving 19 bases between. Germline V lookup: CDR1 MNHEY, CDR2 SVGAGI. CDR3 length: 15 residues. The CDR3 nucleotides are TGTGCCAGCACCCCCCAGGGCGCGTTAGGCTATGGCTACACCTTC. Protein product: CASTPQGALGYGYTF.

The chain uses TRBV28 and TRBJ1-5; D is possibly TRBD1 (6 bases). This CDR3 spans 14 amino acids. CDR1 and CDR2 (germline): MDHEN, SYDVKM. The ends were cut back, 7 bases at V and 2 bases at J, with 12 bases in the middle. The DNA for the CDR3 is TGTGCCAGCACAAGGACAGTGGGCAATCAGCCCCAGCATTTT. Its protein is CASTRTVGNQPQHF. The variable domain in full, with the rest retrieved from reference TRBV28 and TRBJ1-5, is DVKVTQSSRYLVKRTGEKVFLECVQDMDHENMFWYRQDPGLGLRLIYFSYDVKMKEKGDIPEGYSVSREKKERFSLILESASTNQTSMYLCASTRTVGNQPQHFGDGTRLSIL.

This rearrangement joins TRBV6-5 to TRBJ1-1; 8 bases line up with TRBD1. With V trimmed by 6 bases and J by 2 bases, 8 bases remained unmatched. The CDR3 length is 15 residues. Germline V gene data show CDR1 as MNHEY and CDR2 as SVGAGI. The CDR3 region has the DNA TGTGCCAGCAGGCCGATGGACAGGGTCAACACTGAAGCTTTCTTT. Protein: CASRPMDRVNTEAFF.

The chain links TRBV6-5 to TRBJ2-7, with D perhaps TRBD2 (6 bases). Germline CDR1 MNHEY, CDR2 SVGAGI. The CDR3 loop spans 11 amino acids. Trimming removed 8 bases from V and 9 bases from J, with 14 bases in between. DNA for the CDR3: TGTGCCAGCTTTTCGCGGGGACGGCAGTACTTC. This gives the protein CASFSRGRQYF.

This chain uses TRBV19 with TRBJ2-1; D ambiguous. V was clipped by 0 bases and J by 0 bases, with 9 bases between them. The CDR3 is 16 residues long. The germline gives CDR1 LNHDA, CDR2 SQIVND (reference sequence). DNA of the CDR3: TGTGCCAGTAGTATAGATCTAGTAGGCTCCTACAATGAGCAGTTCTTC. Protein sequence: CASSIDLVGSYNEQFF.

The chain links TRBV19 to TRBJ2-2; 7 bases are a match to TRBD1. After removal of 5 bases from V and 8 bases from J, the junction contained 17 bases not matched to a gene. The CDR3 length is 17 residues. Germline CDR1 and CDR2: LNHDA and SQIVND (reference sequence). CDR3: CASSPPGTARRWGELFF. In DNA, the CDR3 is TGTGCCAGTAGTCCCCCAGGGACAGCACGAAGATGGGGGGAGCTGTTTTTT.

This clone was recorded only once. The chain recombines TRBV19 with TRBJ1-2; 8 bases line up with TRBD1. There are 14 residues in the CDR3. J gave up 6 bases and V 2 bases, and 5 bases lay outside the gene matches. In germline, CDR1 is LNHDA, CDR2 SQIVND (reference sequence). The CDR3 loop is CASSITGGANGYTF. CDR3 sequence (DNA): TGTGCCAGTAGTATAACAGGGGGTGCGAATGGCTACACCTTC.

The table lists this clone with a count of one. The chain couples TRBV24-1 to TRBJ2-1; unclear D gene. V shed 3 bases and J shed 12 bases, with 8 bases lying between them. Germline CDR1 and CDR2: KGHDR and SFDVKD. The CDR3 is 11 amino acids. DNA of the CDR3: TGTGCCACCAGTGATGAGTCCGGGCAGTTCTTC. The encoded protein is CATSDESGQFF.

V is TRBV27 and J is TRBJ2-3; weak D call: TRBD2 (7 bases). CDR1 is MNHEY and CDR2 is SMNVEV in the germline V gene (reference sequence). CDR3 length equals 15 residues. Trimming took 4 bases from V and 5 from J, leaving 16 bases between them. The CDR3 sequence is CASSSGGGSIDTQYF. In DNA, the CDR3 is TGTGCCAGCAGTTCGGGGGGCGGCTCAATAGATACGCAGTATTTT.

This clone was seen repeatedly, ten times or more. This chain uses TRBV2 with TRBJ2-2; D ambiguous. The CDR3 spans 11 residues. The germline gives CDR1 SNHLY, CDR2 FYNNEI. V lost 8 bases to trimming and J lost 3 bases, with 4 bases between them. CDR3 region: CASEYTGELFF. The CDR3 region has the DNA TGTGCCAGCGAGTACACCGGGGAGCTGTTTTTT.

This chain links TRBV5-1 with TRBJ2-3; D is unclear. The germline CDR1 and CDR2 sequences are SGHRS and YFSETQ. V was clipped by 3 bases and J by 2 bases, with 7 bases between them. The CDR3 runs to 13 residues. This CDR3 is CASSYDNTDTQYF. The CDR3 nucleotides are TGCGCCAGCAGCTACGACAACACAGATACGCAGTATTTT.

This clone was recorded a few times. The CDR3 DNA is TGTGCCAGCAGCCGAAAGGTCAGGGAGACCCAGTACTTC. Translating gives CASSRKVRETQYF. This rearrangement joins TRBV6-5 to TRBJ2-5; no definite D call. CDR1 and CDR2 from the germline V gene are MNHEY and SVGAGI. This CDR3 has 13 residues. The V end was cut by 6 bases, the J end by 5 bases, with 13 bases between.

For the CDR3, the DNA is TGTGCCAGCAGACCGGGACAGGGGGCGTACGAGCAGTACTTC. Encoded protein: CASRPGQGAYEQYF. This chain joins TRBV28 and TRBJ2-7; TRBD1 agrees at 12 bases. The ends lost 6 bases at V and 4 bases at J; junction bases unmatched: 4. Germline values: CDR1 MDHEN, CDR2 SYDVKM. This CDR3 region has 14 residues.

Here the CDR3 DNA reads TGTGCCAGTAGTATACAGGCGAACACCGGGGAGCTGTTTTTT. Amino acids: CASSIQANTGELFF. The V call is TRBV19, the J call TRBJ2-2; D gene unclear. V shed 2 bases and J shed 0 bases, with 4 bases lying between them. The germline CDR1 and CDR2 sequences are LNHDA and SQIVND (reference sequence). CDR3 length: 14 residues.

The V gene is TRBV6-1, the J gene TRBJ2-3; maybe TRBD2 (6 bases). The CDR3 runs 15 residues. The ends were cut back, 2 bases at V and 6 bases at J, with 15 bases in the middle. Germline CDR1 MNHNS, CDR2 SASEGT. The CDR3 region has the DNA TGTGCCAGCAGTGAAACGTGGAGGGGCCCGGATACGCAGTATTTT. Its translation: CASSETWRGPDTQYF.

As for this clone: Different DNA sequences within this sample yield the same CDR3. This chain joins TRBV19 and TRBJ2-3, with D perhaps matching TRBD1 (5 bases). Per germline, CDR1 LNHDA and CDR2 SQIVND (reference sequence). The CDR3 length is 14 residues. The V and J ends lost 3 bases and 1 base respectively, with 8 bases between them. CDR3 nucleotides: TGTGCCAGTAGTATCGACAGAGGCACAGATACGCAGTATTTT. Translated, it gives CASSIDRGTDTQYF.

The gene calls are TRBV15 and TRBJ2-6; TRBD1 matches at 8 bases. V shed 0 bases and J 0 bases; nucleotides not matched to a gene: 7. Per germline, CDR1 LNHNV and CDR2 YYDKDF (reference sequence). The CDR3 is 19 residues long. In nucleotides, the CDR3 is TGTGCCACCAGCAGAGATTCGACAGGGGCGTACTCTGGGGCCAACGTCCTGACTTTC. As protein: CATSRDSTGAYSGANVLTF.

This chain uses TRBV7-9 with TRBJ2-1; the D gene is possibly TRBD2 (7 bases). The length of the CDR3 is 13 residues. In germline, CDR1 is SEHNR, CDR2 FQNEAQ (reference sequence). The V gene lost 5 bases and the J gene lost 8 bases, with 13 bases spanning the gap. The CDR3 spells CASSLGGPYEQFF. Written as DNA, the CDR3 is TGTGCCAGCAGCCTGGGGGGGCCGTATGAGCAGTTCTTC. Combining the CDR3 with reference TRBV7-9 and TRBJ2-1 gives the whole variable domain DTGVSQNPRHKITKRGQNVTFRCDPISEHNRLYWYRQTLGQGPEFLTYFQNEAQLEKSRLLSDRFSAERPKGSFSTLEIQRTEQGDSAMYLCASSLGGPYEQFFGPGTRLTVL.

The chain employs TRBV4-3 and TRBJ2-3; the D is unclear. From germline, CDR1 is LGHNA and CDR2 YSLEER. V shed 1 base and J shed 3 bases, with 14 bases lying between them. The CDR3 runs to 16 residues. In DNA, the CDR3 is TGCGCCAGCAGCCAAGTTTCAGGCAGAAGAACAGATACGCAGTATTTT. It yields the protein CASSQVSGRRTDTQYF.

The rearrangement links TRBV19 to TRBJ1-5; D is undetermined. V shed 5 bases and J shed 4 bases, with 9 bases lying between them. The CDR3 has 13 residues. Germline V gives CDR1 LNHDA, CDR2 SQIVND (reference sequence). The CDR3 region is CASSWAVNQPQHF. DNA of the CDR3: TGTGCCAGTAGTTGGGCAGTAAATCAGCCCCAGCATTTT.

The chain joins TRBV5-6 to TRBJ1-1; no clear D. Looked up from germline, CDR1 is SGHDT and CDR2 is YYEEEE. This CDR3 has 12 residues. V was shortened by 6 bases and J by 5 bases, with 11 bases between the two germline ends. This CDR3 is CASTQLGTEAFF. The CDR3 coding sequence is TGTGCCAGCACCCAACTCGGGACTGAAGCTTTCTTT. Variable domain in full (rest from reference TRBV5-6 and TRBJ1-1): DAGVTQSPTHLIKTRGQQVTLRCSPKSGHDTVSWYQQALGQGPQFIFQYYEEEERQRGNFPDRFSGHQFPNYSSELNVNALLLGDSALYLCASTQLGTEAFFGQGTRLTVV.

The J gene is TRBJ1-2, the V gene TRBV13; D unclear. Germline CDR1 reads PRHDT; CDR2 reads FYEKMQ (reference sequence). V was shortened by 6 bases and J by 13 bases, with 18 bases between the two germline ends. This CDR3 comprises 12 residues. The CDR3: CASRLREARVTF. CDR3 coding DNA: TGTGCCAGCAGGCTCCGGGAGGCAAGGGTCACCTTC.